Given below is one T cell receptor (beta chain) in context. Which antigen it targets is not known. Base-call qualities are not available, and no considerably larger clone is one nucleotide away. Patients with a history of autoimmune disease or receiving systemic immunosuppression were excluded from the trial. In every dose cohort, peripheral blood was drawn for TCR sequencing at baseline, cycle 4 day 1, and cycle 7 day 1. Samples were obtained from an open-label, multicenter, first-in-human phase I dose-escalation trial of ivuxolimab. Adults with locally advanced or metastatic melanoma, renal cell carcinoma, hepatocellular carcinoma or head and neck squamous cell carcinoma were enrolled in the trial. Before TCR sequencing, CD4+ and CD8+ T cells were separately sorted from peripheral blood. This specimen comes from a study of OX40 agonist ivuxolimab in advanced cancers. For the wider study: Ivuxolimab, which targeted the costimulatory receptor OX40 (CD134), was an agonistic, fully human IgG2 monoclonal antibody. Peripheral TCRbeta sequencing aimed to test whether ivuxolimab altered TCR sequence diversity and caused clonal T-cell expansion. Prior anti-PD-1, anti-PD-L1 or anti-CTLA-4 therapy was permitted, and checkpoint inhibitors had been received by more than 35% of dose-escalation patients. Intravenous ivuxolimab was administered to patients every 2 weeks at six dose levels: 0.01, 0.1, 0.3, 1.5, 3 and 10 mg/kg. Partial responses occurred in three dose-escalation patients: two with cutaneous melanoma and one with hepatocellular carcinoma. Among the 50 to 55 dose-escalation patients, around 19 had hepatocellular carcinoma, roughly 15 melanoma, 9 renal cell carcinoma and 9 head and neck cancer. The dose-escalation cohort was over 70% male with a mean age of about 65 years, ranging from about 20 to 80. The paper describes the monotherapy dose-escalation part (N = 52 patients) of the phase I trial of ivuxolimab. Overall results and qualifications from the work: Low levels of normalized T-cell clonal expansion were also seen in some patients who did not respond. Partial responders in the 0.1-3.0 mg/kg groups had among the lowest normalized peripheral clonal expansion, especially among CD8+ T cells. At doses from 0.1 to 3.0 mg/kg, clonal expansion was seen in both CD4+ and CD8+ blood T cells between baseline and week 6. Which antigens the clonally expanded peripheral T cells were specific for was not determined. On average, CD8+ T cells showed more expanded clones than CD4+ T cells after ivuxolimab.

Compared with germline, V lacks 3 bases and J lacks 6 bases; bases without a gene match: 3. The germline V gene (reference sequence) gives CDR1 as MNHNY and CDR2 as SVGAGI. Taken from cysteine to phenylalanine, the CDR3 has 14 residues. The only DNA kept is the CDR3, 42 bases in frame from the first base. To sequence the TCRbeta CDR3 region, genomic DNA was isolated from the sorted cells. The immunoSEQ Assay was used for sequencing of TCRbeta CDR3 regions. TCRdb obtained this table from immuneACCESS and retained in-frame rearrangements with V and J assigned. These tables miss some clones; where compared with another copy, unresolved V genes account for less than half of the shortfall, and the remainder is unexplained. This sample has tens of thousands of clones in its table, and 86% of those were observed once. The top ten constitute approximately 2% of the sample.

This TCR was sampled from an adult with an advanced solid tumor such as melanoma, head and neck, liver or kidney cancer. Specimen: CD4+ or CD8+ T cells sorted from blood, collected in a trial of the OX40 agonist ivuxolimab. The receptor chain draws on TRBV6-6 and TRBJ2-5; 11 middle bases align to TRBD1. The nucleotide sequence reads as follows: TGTGCCAGCAGTTATGGACAGGGGGCGCAGACCCAGTACTTC. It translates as CASSYGQGAQTQYF.